This T cell receptor (beta chain) was found in a study of Graves' ophthalmopathy and Graves' hyperthyroidism. Study summary: Hyperthyroidism qualified as stable when ophthalmopathy did not develop within 18 months of follow-up.

The sequenced template was RNA, covering the TCR beta CDR3 region. In the first round, RT-PCR was carried out with HTBI primers, and a multiplex PCR formed the second round. One entry per CDR3 protein results from TCRdb running MiXCR on the multiplex PCR reads. The repertoire holds around 1.1 million distinct CDR3 sequences, with less than 45% as singletons. In this sample, this clonotype turned up many times. Deletions cut 2 bases from V and 7 bases from J, with 17 bases between. The CDR3 consists of 15 residues. Germline V gene lookup returns CDR1 LNHNV and CDR2 YYDKDF (reference sequence). Material for sequencing was peripheral blood or thyroid tissue (not recorded which). The clonotype originates from an adult man with Graves' hyperthyroidism. This chain connects TRBV15 to TRBJ1-1; a weak D match, TRBD1 (6 bases). The chain's CDR3 is CATSRNPTGQFEAFF. The CDR3 DNA is TGTGCCACCAGCAGAAACCCTACTGGACAGTTTGAAGCTTTCTTT.